A selection of T cell receptor beta chains follows, all from one sample in a study of blood T cell repertoires in COVID-19. The repertoire was sequenced with immunoSEQ multiplex PCR; TCRdb's copy has only in-frame clones and lacks some. The table has approximately 72,000 clones, 75% to 90% seen once. Sequenced input: peripheral blood. These receptors all come from a woman of 80 years or more with active or convalescent COVID-19. Each CDR3 is given with its conserved first and last residue. Fields, in order: clone size, J gene, V gene, D gene, CDR3 DNA, CDR3 protein. A D gene is named only where the DNA matches it firmly. Expanded clones are given a class, and other clones once, few, many or no size at all.

>-|TRBJ2-3|TRBV11-3|TRBD1
TGTGCCAGCAGTACAGGGGGCTGGGGCACAGATACGCAGTATTTT
CASSTGGWGTDTQYF
>-|TRBJ2-3|TRBV3-1/TRBV3-2|TRBD2
TGTGCCAGCAGCCAAGCAGTTCGACTAGCGGGGGCCAGTGCAAGTTTT
CASSQAVRLAGASASF
>-|TRBJ1-5|TRBV7-9|-
TGTGCCAGCAGCTCTTGGGGCCAAGGGGGGCCCCAGCATTTT
CASSSWGQGGPQHF
>-|TRBJ2-3|TRBV4-2|TRBD2
TGTGCCAGCAGCCAAGCCCTCGCGGGGGGCACAGATACGCAGTATTTT
CASSQALAGGTDTQYF
>-|TRBJ2-3|TRBV7-9|-
TGTGCCAGCAGCTTCCTGCTAGCGTTGCGGACAGATACGCAGTATTTT
CASSFLLALRTDTQYF
>-|TRBJ2-3|TRBV5-6|-
TGTGCCAGCAGCTTTGAAAGGGGGAAAGATACGCAGTATTTT
CASSFERGKDTQYF
>-|TRBJ2-3|TRBV28|-
TGTGCCAGCAGTTTAAACTTTCGTTATACGCAGTATTTT
CASSLNFRYTQYF
>few|TRBJ2-2|TRBV20-1|TRBD2
TGCAGTGCTAGTACAGCGGGGGGCCCGGACACCGGGGAGCTGTTTTTT
CSASTAGGPDTGELFF
>-|TRBJ2-5|TRBV28|-
TGTGCCAGCAGCCCCGGCTCGGGGGGCCTAGACGGGACCCAGTACTTC
CASSPGSGGLDGTQYF
>-|TRBJ2-1|TRBV7-7|TRBD1
TGTGCCAGCAGCAAGGACAGGGTCGGCGTATATGAGCAGTTCTTC
CASSKDRVGVYEQFF
>-|TRBJ1-4|TRBV25-1|TRBD1
TGTGCCAGCAGCAGGGGGTCCTCAACTAATGAAAAACTGTTTTTT
CASSRGSSTNEKLFF
>-|TRBJ2-2|TRBV19|TRBD2
TGTGCCAGTAGTACTAGCGGGGGGGCCATCACCGGGGAGCTGTTTTTT
CASSTSGGAITGELFF
>-|TRBJ1-1|TRBV10-3|TRBD1
TGTGCCATCAGTGACCTACAGGGGGCTACTGAAGCTTTCTTT
CAISDLQGATEAFF
>-|TRBJ2-2|TRBV28|TRBD2
TGTGCCAGCAGTCCTGGGGGTAGCGGGGGGTCATCCGGGGAGCTGTTTTTT
CASSPGGSGGSSGELFF
>once|TRBJ2-5|TRBV7-2|TRBD1
TGTGCCAGCAGCTTAGGGGGGACAGCTCAAGAGACCCAGTACTTC
CASSLGGTAQETQYF
>-|TRBJ2-5|TRBV18|-
TGTGCCAGCTCACCACGAACTAGCAGACAAGAGACCCAGTACTTC
CASSPRTSRQETQYF
>-|TRBJ1-3|TRBV7-8|-
TGTGCCAGCAGCTCTTACCAGGGAAGCTCTGGAAACACCATATATTTT
CASSSYQGSSGNTIYF
>-|TRBJ2-7|TRBV7-2|-
TGTGCCAGCACCTCAGGATCAGGGTCGGACGAGCAGTACTTC
CASTSGSGSDEQYF
>-|TRBJ2-7|TRBV27|TRBD1
TGTGCCAGCAGTGGCGGGACAGGGTGGGGCGAGGCGTACTTC
CASSGGTGWGEAYF
>-|TRBJ1-2|TRBV30|TRBD1
TGTGCCTGGACCAGTTACATTGACAGGGGGCATGATGGCTACACCTTC
CAWTSYIDRGHDGYTF
>-|TRBJ2-3|TRBV3-1/TRBV3-2|TRBD2
TGTGCCAGCAGCAGTAGCGGGGGGAACACAGATACGCAGTATTTT
CASSSSGGNTDTQYF
>-|TRBJ2-1|TRBV11-3|TRBD1
TGTGCCAGCAGCCAGCTGGGACAGGGTTACAATGAGCAGTTCTTC
CASSQLGQGYNEQFF
>-|TRBJ1-1|TRBV29-1|-
TGCAGCGTTGGGGGGCTATACACTGAAGCTTTCTTT
CSVGGLYTEAFF
>-|TRBJ2-4|TRBV30|TRBD2
TGTGCCTGGAGAAGCCCGTTAACTAGCGGGGTAAACATTCAGTACTTC
CAWRSPLTSGVNIQYF
>-|TRBJ1-5|TRBV29-1|-
TGCAGCGTTGTAGATTCGGGAAATCAGCCCCAGCATTTT
CSVVDSGNQPQHF
>-|TRBJ1-1|TRBV6-4|-
TGTGCCAGCAGTGATAATTGGGAGACTGAAGCTTTCTTT
CASSDNWETEAFF
>-|TRBJ2-1|TRBV5-6|-
TGTGCCAGCAGCTTGGTATCCAGGGTTGGCTACAATGAGCAGTTCTTC
CASSLVSRVGYNEQFF
>-|TRBJ1-4|TRBV7-2|-
TGTGCCAGCAGCCGCGCAGGAAGTGCAACTAATGAAAAACTGTTTTTT
CASSRAGSATNEKLFF
>-|TRBJ2-1|TRBV28|-
TGTGCCAGCAGTCCTGCCAGTGGTAGCTCTCGCTACAATGAGCAGTTCTTC
CASSPASGSSRYNEQFF
>-|TRBJ1-1|TRBV6-5|-
TGTGCCAGCAGTTACGTTACGGGAAACACTGAAGCTTTCTTT
CASSYVTGNTEAFF
>-|TRBJ2-5|TRBV7-2|TRBD2
TGTGCCAGCAGCCCGTCTAGCGGGGGAAAGACCCAGTACTTC
CASSPSSGGKTQYF
>-|TRBJ2-7|TRBV3-1/TRBV3-2|TRBD2
TGTGCCAGCAGCCGTACTTCGCGGGGGGGCAACGAGCAGTACTTC
CASSRTSRGGNEQYF
>-|TRBJ1-2|TRBV23-1|-
TGCGCCAGCAGTCAATCGCGAACCACTAACTATGGCTACACCTTC
CASSQSRTTNYGYTF
>-|TRBJ1-4|TRBV5-4|-
TGTGCCAGCCGTTACGGGGGATCTAATGAAAAACTGTTTTTT
CASRYGGSNEKLFF
>-|TRBJ2-2|TRBV7-2|-
TGTGCCAGCAGCCCTGCCCTGATCGGGGGGAACACCGGGGAGCTGTTTTTT
CASSPALIGGNTGELFF
>-|TRBJ2-6|TRBV7-3|TRBD1
TGTGCCAGCAGCTCGGGGACAGGCCTCCGCTCTGGGGCCAACGTCCTGACTTTC
CASSSGTGLRSGANVLTF
>-|TRBJ2-5|TRBV7-3|TRBD2
TGTGCCAGCAGCTTAACAGCGGGGGTGGGGACCCAGTACTTC
CASSLTAGVGTQYF
>-|TRBJ2-3|TRBV10-3|-
TGTGCCATCAGTGAGACGGGATTCCAAGATACGCAGTATTTT
CAISETGFQDTQYF
>-|TRBJ1-1|TRBV5-8|-
TGTGCCAGCAGCTTGTACAGATCCAACACTGAAGCTTTCTTT
CASSLYRSNTEAFF
>-|TRBJ2-5|TRBV5-1|TRBD2
TGCGCCAGCAGCTTGGCCGGGGGGACCCAAGAGACCCAGTACTTC
CASSLAGGTQETQYF
>few|TRBJ1-1|TRBV9|-
TGTGCCAGCAGCGCGAGGTCTTCAGGGGTAGGGGACACTGAAGCTTTCTTT
CASSARSSGVGDTEAFF
>few|TRBJ2-2|TRBV4-1|-
TGCGCCAGCAGCCTTTCTCGGTTTTACACCGGGGAGCTGTTTTTT
CASSLSRFYTGELFF
>-|TRBJ1-5|TRBV7-2|-
TGTGCCAGCAGAGGGGGAGTTGGACAGCCCCAGCATTTT
CASRGGVGQPQHF
>-|TRBJ2-1|TRBV3-1/TRBV3-2|TRBD2
TGTGCCAGCAGCCAAGACTGGGGTAGCGGGGGGGCCCATGAGCAGTTCTTC
CASSQDWGSGGAHEQFF
>once|TRBJ1-2|TRBV30|-
TGTGCCTGGAGTGATACCACGGAGGGCTACACCTTC
CAWSDTTEGYTF
>-|TRBJ2-5|TRBV10-3|-
TGTGCCATCAGTGACCGGGGGGCGCAAGAGACCCAGTACTTC
CAISDRGAQETQYF
>-|TRBJ2-7|TRBV4-1|-
TGCGCCAGCAGCCATTTGTGGAGGGGCTACGAGCAGTACTTC
CASSHLWRGYEQYF
>-|TRBJ1-5|TRBV11-3|-
TGTGCCAGCACTGTTTCAGTCGTAACCCAGCATTTT
CASTVSVVTQHF
>once|TRBJ1-6|TRBV7-9|TRBD1
TGTGCCAGCAGCCAGGAGGGGGCGAATTCACCCCTCCACTTT
CASSQEGANSPLHF
>-|TRBJ2-3|TRBV2|TRBD2
TGTGCCAGCCAAGGTCCTCCGAATAGCGGGGGGGCAGATACGCAGTATTTT
CASQGPPNSGGADTQYF
>-|TRBJ2-2|TRBV19|-
TGTGCCAGTAGCAGGACTTCGAACACCGGGGAGCTGTTTTTT
CASSRTSNTGELFF
>-|TRBJ2-5|TRBV7-8|TRBD2
TGTGCCAGCAGCTTTGCGGGAGGGTACCAAGAGACCCAGTACTTC
CASSFAGGYQETQYF
>once|TRBJ2-5|TRBV7-2|-
TGTGCCAGCAGCTTAAGGAGAGAGACCCAGTACTTC
CASSLRRETQYF